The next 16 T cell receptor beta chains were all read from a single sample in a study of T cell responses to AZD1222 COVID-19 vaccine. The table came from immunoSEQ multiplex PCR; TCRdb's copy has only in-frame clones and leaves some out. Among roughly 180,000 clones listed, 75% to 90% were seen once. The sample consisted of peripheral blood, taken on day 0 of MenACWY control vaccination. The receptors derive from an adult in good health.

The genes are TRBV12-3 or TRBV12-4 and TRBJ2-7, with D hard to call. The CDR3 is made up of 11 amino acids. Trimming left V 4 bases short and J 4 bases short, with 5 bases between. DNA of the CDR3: TGTGCCAGCAGTTCCGGATACGAGCAGTACTTC. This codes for CASSSGYEQYF.

The CDR3 DNA follows: TGTGCCAGCAGTGAATCCGGGGCAGCTTCCGCTGAAGCTTTCTTT. Protein sequence: CASSESGAASAEAFF. The chain combines TRBV6-1 with TRBJ1-1; D possibly corresponds to TRBD1 (5 bases). This CDR3 is built from 15 residues. With 2 bases removed from V and 6 bases from J, the gap between germline ends came to 16 bases. Germline V lookup: CDR1 MNHNS, CDR2 SASEGT.

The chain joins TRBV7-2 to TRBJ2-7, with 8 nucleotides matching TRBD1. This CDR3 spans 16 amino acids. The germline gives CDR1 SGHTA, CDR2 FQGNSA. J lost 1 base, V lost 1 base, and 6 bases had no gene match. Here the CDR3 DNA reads TGTGCCAGCAGCTTAGAGTACGGACAGGGTTCCTACGAGCAGTACTTC. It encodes CASSLEYGQGSYEQYF.

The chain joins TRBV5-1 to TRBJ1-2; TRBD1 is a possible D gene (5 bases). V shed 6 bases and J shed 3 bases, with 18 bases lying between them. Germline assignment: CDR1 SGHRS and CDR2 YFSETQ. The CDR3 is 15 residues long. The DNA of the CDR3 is TGCGCCAGCATTGGGGACGGGGGGAACGACTATGGCTACACCTTC. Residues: CASIGDGGNDYGYTF. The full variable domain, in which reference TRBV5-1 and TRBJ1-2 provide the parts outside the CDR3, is KAGVTQTPRYLIKTRGQQVTLSCSPISGHRSVSWYQQTPGQGLQFLFEYFSETQRNKGNFPGRFSGRQFSNSRSEMNVSTLELGDSALYLCASIGDGGNDYGYTFGSGTRLTVV.

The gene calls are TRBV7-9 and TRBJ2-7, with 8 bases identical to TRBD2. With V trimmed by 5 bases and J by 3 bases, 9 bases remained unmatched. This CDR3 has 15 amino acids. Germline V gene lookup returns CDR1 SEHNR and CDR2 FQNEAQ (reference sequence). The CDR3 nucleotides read TGTGCCAGCAGCCCACCAGCGGGAGAGAACTACGAGCAGTACTTC. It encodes CASSPPAGENYEQYF.

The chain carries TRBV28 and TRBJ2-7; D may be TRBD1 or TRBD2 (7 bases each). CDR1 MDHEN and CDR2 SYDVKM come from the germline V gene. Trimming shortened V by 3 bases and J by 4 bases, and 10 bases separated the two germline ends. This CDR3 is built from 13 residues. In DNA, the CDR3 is TGTGCCAGCAGTTTGCAGGGGGGGTACGAGCAGTACTTC. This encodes CASSLQGGYEQYF.

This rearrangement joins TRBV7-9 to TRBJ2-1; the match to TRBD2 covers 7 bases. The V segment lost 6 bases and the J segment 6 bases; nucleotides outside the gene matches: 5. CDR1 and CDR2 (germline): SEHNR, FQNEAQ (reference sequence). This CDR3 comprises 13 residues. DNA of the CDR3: TGTGCCAGCAGTTTGAGGACTAGCAATGAGCAGTTCTTC. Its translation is CASSLRTSNEQFF.

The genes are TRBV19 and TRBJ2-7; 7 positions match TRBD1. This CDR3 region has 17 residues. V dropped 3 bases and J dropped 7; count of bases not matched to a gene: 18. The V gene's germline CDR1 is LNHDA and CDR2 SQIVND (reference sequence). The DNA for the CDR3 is TGTGCCAGTAGTATCGTTCTAGGGGGCCGAACAGGCTGGGAGCAGTACTTC. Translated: CASSIVLGGRTGWEQYF.

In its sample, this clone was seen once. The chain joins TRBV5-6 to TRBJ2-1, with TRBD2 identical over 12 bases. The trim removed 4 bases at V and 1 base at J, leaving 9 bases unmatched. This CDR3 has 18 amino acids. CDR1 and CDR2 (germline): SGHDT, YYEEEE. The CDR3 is CASSGSRTSGDSYNEQFF. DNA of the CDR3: TGTGCCAGCAGCGGTAGCAGGACTAGCGGGGATTCCTACAATGAGCAGTTCTTC.

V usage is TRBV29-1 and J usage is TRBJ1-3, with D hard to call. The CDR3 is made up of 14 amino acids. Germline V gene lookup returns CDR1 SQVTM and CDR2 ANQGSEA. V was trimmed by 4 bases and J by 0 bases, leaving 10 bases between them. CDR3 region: CSVAHPSSGNTIYF. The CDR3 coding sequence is TGCAGCGTTGCCCACCCGAGCTCTGGAAACACCATATATTTT. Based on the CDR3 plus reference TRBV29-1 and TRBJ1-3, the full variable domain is SAVISQKPSRDICQRGTSLTIQCQVDSQVTMMFWYRQQPGQSLTLIATANQGSEATYESGFVIDKFPISRPNLTFSTLTVSNMSPEDSSIYLCSVAHPSSGNTIYFGEGSWLTVV.

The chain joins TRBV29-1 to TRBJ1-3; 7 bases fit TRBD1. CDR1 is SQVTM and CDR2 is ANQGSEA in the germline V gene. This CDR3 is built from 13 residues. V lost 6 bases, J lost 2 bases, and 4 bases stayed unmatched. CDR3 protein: CSVQGQTGNTIYF. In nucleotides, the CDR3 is TGCAGCGTCCAGGGACAGACTGGAAACACCATATATTTT.

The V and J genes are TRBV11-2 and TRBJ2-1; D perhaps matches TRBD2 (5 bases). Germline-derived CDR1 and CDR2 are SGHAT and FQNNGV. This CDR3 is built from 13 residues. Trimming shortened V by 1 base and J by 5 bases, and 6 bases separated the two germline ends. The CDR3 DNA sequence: TGTGCCAGCAGCTTAGCACTAGACAATGAGCAGTTCTTC. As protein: CASSLALDNEQFF.

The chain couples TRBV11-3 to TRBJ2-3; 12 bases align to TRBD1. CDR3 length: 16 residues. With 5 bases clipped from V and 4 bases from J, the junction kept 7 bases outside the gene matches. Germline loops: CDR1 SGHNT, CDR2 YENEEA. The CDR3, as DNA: TGTGCCAGCAGCAATGGGGGGACAGGGGGCGCAGATACGCAGTATTTT. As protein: CASSNGGTGGADTQYF.

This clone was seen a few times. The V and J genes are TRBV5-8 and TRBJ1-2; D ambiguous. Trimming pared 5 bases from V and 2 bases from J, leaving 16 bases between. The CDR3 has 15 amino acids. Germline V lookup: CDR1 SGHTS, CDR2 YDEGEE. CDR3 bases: TGTGCCAGCAGTTTTCCGACTGTTTCCAACTATGGCTACACCTTC. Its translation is CASSFPTVSNYGYTF.

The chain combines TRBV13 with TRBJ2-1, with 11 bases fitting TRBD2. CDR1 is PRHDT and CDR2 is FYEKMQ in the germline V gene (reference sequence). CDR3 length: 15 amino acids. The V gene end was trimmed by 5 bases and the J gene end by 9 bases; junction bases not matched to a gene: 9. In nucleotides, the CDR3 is TGTGCCAGCAGCGACATTAGCGGGAGGGGTCCTGAGCAGTTCTTC. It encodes CASSDISGRGPEQFF.

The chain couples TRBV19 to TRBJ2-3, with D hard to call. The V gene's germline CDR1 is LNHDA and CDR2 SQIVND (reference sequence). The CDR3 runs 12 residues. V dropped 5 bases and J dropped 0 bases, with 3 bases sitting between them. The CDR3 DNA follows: TGTGCCAGTAGTCTTAGCACAGATACGCAGTATTTT. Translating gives CASSLSTDTQYF.